The following is a TCR beta chain sequence with its context. Its target is not known. The study ran its PCR with 60 Vbeta and 13 Jbeta primers. Clones were read by immunoSEQ multiplex PCR, and TCRdb kept only the in-frame ones, dropping some. The sample consists of approximately 190,000 clones, 80% to 90% of them appearing once. The data stem from a study of cytomegalovirus exposure and HLA in healthy donors. The overall study: One earlier analysis, a look at about 179 million T cells, found 117 million unique TCR beta sequences.

The CDR3 covers 13 residues. Germline V CDR1 and CDR2: LNHDA, SQIVND (reference sequence). Between the trimmed V and J ends, which lost 6 bases and 2 bases, there was a span of 10 bases. The donors were healthy bone marrow donors. Whole-study findings and limits: Analysis performed later found under 20,000 TCR beta sequences associated with HLA alleles at 0.05 false discovery rate. The study reported that TCR beta sequences accurately predicted HLA-A and HLA-B alleles in most subjects.

This clonotype was sampled from a man aged 25-40 years in good health and CMV-seronegative. Sequenced: PBMCs. The V gene is TRBV19, the J gene TRBJ2-5; D may be TRBD2 (5 bases). The CDR3 DNA reads as TGTGCCAGTAGCACGGACTCTCAAGAGACCCAGTACTTC. It yields the protein CASSTDSQETQYF.